This T cell receptor (beta chain) derives from a study of T cell repertoires in cytomegalovirus infection. Deletions cut 0 bases from V and 6 bases from J, with 12 bases between. Germline values: CDR1 SGHRS, CDR2 YFSETQ. This CDR3 has 15 amino acids. TCRdb itself ran the reads through MiXCR, one entry per CDR3 protein. This sample has a few hundred thousand distinct CDR3 sequences, with approximately 40% found just once. Worth noting for this clonotype: Its target is unknown.

The V gene is TRBV5-1, the J gene TRBJ2-2; no reliable D call. The sample in question was cultured PBMCs, obtained from culture after CMV antigen stimulation. This clonotype was obtained from a human donor in good health (CMV status not recorded). Some clones in this sample may be carry-over from other donors' samples. The CDR3 loop reads CASSLGSQGSGELFF. Written as DNA, the CDR3 is TGCGCCAGCAGCTTGGGTTCCCAAGGGTCCGGGGAGCTGTTTTTT.